Following are 25 T cell receptor beta chains from one sample sequenced in a study of blood T cells in healthy people across ages. For the second PCR, which ran for about 7 to 12 cycles, a sample-barcoded 5' primer and a J-beta primer mix were used. TCRdb reprocessed the 5' RACE reads via MiXCR and lists one record per CDR3 protein. The repertoire holds 920,000 or so distinct CDR3 sequences, with 40% to 50% as singletons. Sequenced input: blood. Receptors were obtained from a woman aged 55 to 70 in good health.

The CDR3 region has the DNA TGTGCCAGTAGGCCTCTCGGACAGGAAGACAATGAAAAACTGTTTTTT. Amino acids: CASRPLGQEDNEKLFF. The chain joins TRBV19 to TRBJ1-4; the match to TRBD1 covers 7 bases. The germline V gene has CDR1 LNHDA and CDR2 SQIVND (reference sequence). V shed 6 bases and J 5 bases; nucleotides not matched to a gene: 12. The CDR3 spans 16 residues.

This clonotype has only a few counts. This chain links TRBV12-3 or TRBV12-4 with TRBJ2-1; D is unclear. The CDR3 consists of 16 residues. Trimming left V 6 bases short and J 0 bases short, with 15 bases between. CDR3 DNA: TGTGCCAGCAGCTCGCCGGACCAGAGCTCCTACAATGAGCAGTTCTTC. Protein: CASSSPDQSSYNEQFF.

The genes are TRBV2 and TRBJ2-3; D may be TRBD1 or TRBD2 (5 bases each). The germline V and J ends were trimmed by 7 bases and 1 base, with 12 bases remaining between them. This CDR3 has 14 residues. Germline lookup yields CDR1 SNHLY and CDR2 FYNNEI. The CDR3 sequence is CASTRDGGTDTQYF. The CDR3 DNA reads TGTGCCAGCACCAGGGACGGTGGCACAGATACGCAGTATTTT.

The chain carries TRBV7-2 and TRBJ2-5, with 9 positions matching TRBD2. With V trimmed by 0 bases and J by 1 base, 6 bases remained unmatched. Looked up from germline, CDR1 is SGHTA and CDR2 is FQGNSA. This CDR3 is built from 17 residues. The DNA of the CDR3 is TGTGCCAGCAGCTTAGCGGGCGGGAGGGCCGGCCAAGAGACCCAGTACTTC. It specifies CASSLAGGRAGQETQYF.

This clonotype appeared a few times. This sequence joins TRBV6-1 and TRBJ1-5, with D tentatively TRBD1 (5 bases). The CDR3 sequence is 13 residues long. The V gene's germline CDR1 is MNHNS and CDR2 SASEGT. V lost 7 bases and J lost 6, with 13 bases in between. The chain's CDR3 is CASTDTMAQPQHF. The DNA of the CDR3 is TGTGCCAGCACGGACACCATGGCTCAGCCCCAGCATTTT.

This chain links TRBV20-1 with TRBJ2-1; D ambiguous. V was pared by 5 bases and J by 2 bases, with 7 bases between. Germline values: CDR1 DFQATT, CDR2 SNEGSKA (reference sequence). CDR3 size: 12 residues. The chain's CDR3 is CSAPLAYNEQFF. The DNA for the CDR3 is TGCAGTGCTCCGCTCGCCTACAATGAGCAGTTCTTC.

This rearrangement joins TRBV9 to TRBJ2-1; D possibly matches TRBD1 or TRBD2 (5 bases each). The DNA end favors TRBJ2-7, so the J call may be wrong. This CDR3 has 15 residues. Germline-derived CDR1 and CDR2 are SGDLS and YYNGEE. CDR3 DNA: TGTGCCAGCAGGCCGGGACCAAGCTCCTACAATGAGCAGTACTTC. Protein sequence: CASRPGPSSYNEQYF.

About this clonotype itself: It may be a read error: a sequence one base away is much more abundant. The V and J genes are TRBV20-1 and TRBJ2-7; D is possibly TRBD2 (5 bases). V was pared by 1 base and J by 3 bases, with 19 bases between. CDR3 length: 16 amino acids. Looked up from germline, CDR1 is DFQATT and CDR2 is SNEGSKA (reference sequence). The CDR3 reads CSARGELGPQDYEQYF. The DNA for the CDR3 is TGCAGTGCTAGAGGAGAACTAGGCCCCCAAGACTACGAGCAGTACTTC.

A word on this clonotype: Sequence at one end of the junction differs from germline and may be a read error. This chain links TRBV5-1 with TRBJ1-4; D is undetermined. This CDR3 region has 14 residues. Germline lookup yields CDR1 SGHRS and CDR2 YFSETQ. The chain's CDR3 is CASSLAGSNEILFF. DNA of the CDR3: TGCGCCAGCAGCTTGGCCGGCAGTAATGAAATACTGTTTTTT.

On this clonotype: At one boundary the junction diverges from the germline segment, which might be a read error. The V and J genes are TRBV2 and TRBJ2-7; D unclear. The DNA end is more similar to TRBJ2-5, so the J call may be wrong. The CDR3 spans 12 residues. The V gene's germline CDR1 is SNHLY and CDR2 FYNNEI. CDR3 bases: TGTGTCAGCAGTGTATTGACAGAGACCCAGTACTTC. Residues: CVSSVLTETQYF.

This clonotype came up a few times. This sequence joins TRBV15 and TRBJ2-7; 7 bases are shared with TRBD2. This CDR3 comprises 14 residues. CDR1 LNHNV and CDR2 YYDKDF come from the germline V gene (reference sequence). V lost 5 bases to trimming and J lost 4 bases; unmatched junction nucleotides: 8. For the CDR3, the DNA is TGTGCCACCAGCGCCGGGACTACTTATTACGAGCAGTACTTC. Protein: CATSAGTTYYEQYF.

The V call is TRBV6-1, the J call TRBJ2-3; a possible D gene is TRBD2 (5 bases). V was cut by 7 bases and J by 0 bases, with 14 bases left in between. This CDR3 is built from 15 residues. Germline CDR1 and CDR2: MNHNS and SASEGT. The CDR3 spells CASTLSGFSTDTQYF. The CDR3 region has the DNA TGTGCCAGCACCCTAAGCGGTTTTAGCACAGATACGCAGTATTTT.

The chain carries TRBV20-1 and TRBJ1-1; 7 nucleotides align to TRBD1. J gave up 3 bases and V 1 base, and 8 bases lay outside the gene matches. The CDR3 length is 15 residues. Per the germline V gene, CDR1 is DFQATT and CDR2 is SNEGSKA (reference sequence). For the CDR3, the DNA is TGCAGTGCTAGAGTAGTAGGGCAGGGGGACACTGAAGCTTTCTTT. Translated: CSARVVGQGDTEAFF.

Concerning this clonotype itself: The junction departs from the called germline gene at one end, perhaps through a read error. The chain recombines TRBV12-3 or TRBV12-4 with TRBJ2-6; TRBD1 agrees at 7 bases. The CDR3 contains 14 residues. For the CDR3, the DNA is TGTGCCTGCAGTGACAGGGCTGGGGCCAACGTCCTGACTTTC. It codes for CACSDRAGANVLTF.

The chain recombines TRBV20-1 with TRBJ1-6; D unresolved. CDR1 is DFQATT, CDR2 SNEGSKA, per germline (reference sequence). The CDR3 runs 13 residues. V was clipped by 4 bases and J by 7 bases, with 11 bases between them. The CDR3: CSATTGHNSPLHF. The CDR3, as DNA: TGCAGTGCTACGACCGGGCACAATTCACCCCTCCACTTT.

About this clonotype: The junction and the germline gene differ at one end; a read error may be behind it. The gene calls are TRBV4-1 and TRBJ2-1; 9 nucleotides match TRBD2. This CDR3 comprises 15 residues. Germline lookup yields CDR1 MGHRA and CDR2 YSYEKL. The CDR3 DNA sequence: TGCGCCAGCAGACAAGGTAGCGGGAGAACGAATGAGCAGTTCTTC. This codes for CASRQGSGRTNEQFF.

This clonotype was observed once. The CDR3 spells CASSSGPLSKHEQYF. In DNA, the CDR3 is TGTGCCAGCAGCAGCGGGCCGCTCTCGAAGCACGAGCAGTACTTC. The chain recombines TRBV28 with TRBJ2-7; D might be TRBD2 (6 bases). Between the trimmed V and J ends, which lost 6 bases and 5 bases, there was a span of 20 bases. Germline values: CDR1 MDHEN, CDR2 SYDVKM. The CDR3 consists of 15 residues.

The chain employs TRBV5-1 and TRBJ2-2, with D possibly TRBD2 on 5 matching bases. V lost 4 bases, J lost 1 base, and 17 bases lay in between. From germline, CDR1 is SGHRS and CDR2 YFSETQ. The CDR3 length is 17 residues. For the CDR3, the DNA is TGCGCCAGCAGCCGGACTTTCAACGCGGTGAACACCGGGGAGCTGTTTTTT. It translates to CASSRTFNAVNTGELFF.

A note on this clonotype: In this CDR3 the conserved last residue, phenylalanine or tryptophan, is missing, so a read error is likely. V gene TRBV20-1 combines with J gene TRBJ2-3, with D maybe TRBD2 (6 bases). With 6 bases removed from V and 11 bases from J, the gap between germline ends came to 24 bases. The germline V gene has CDR1 DFQATT and CDR2 SNEGSKA (reference sequence). CDR3 size: 14 residues. CDR3 bases: TGCAGTGCCCAAACTGTCCCGGGACTTGATGAGCAGTATTCT. This codes for CSAQTVPGLDEQYS.

This chain connects TRBV10-3 to TRBJ2-3, with D maybe TRBD1 (5 bases). V was cut by 4 bases and J by 5 bases, with 13 bases left in between. Per the germline V gene, CDR1 is ENHRY and CDR2 is SYGVKD. The length of the CDR3 is 14 residues. CDR3 nucleotide sequence: TGTGCCATCAGTGTCCAGGGATTGGTAGATACGCAGTATTTT. Protein product: CAISVQGLVDTQYF.

The V call is TRBV6-5, the J call TRBJ1-5; D gene ambiguous. The germline gives CDR1 MNHEY, CDR2 SVGAGI. V was clipped by 8 bases and J by 5 bases, with 13 bases between them. The CDR3 extends over 13 amino acids. The CDR3 DNA reads TGTGCCAGCGGGCGGGTCCGCGATCAGCCCCAGCATTTT. Its protein product is CASGRVRDQPQHF.

The chain links TRBV20-1 to TRBJ2-1, with 16 positions matching TRBD2. This CDR3 contains 15 residues. Germline CDR1 DFQATT, CDR2 SNEGSKA (reference sequence). Trimming removed 6 bases from V and 6 bases from J; junction bases left unmatched: 5. The CDR3 loop reads CSASGTSGRGNEQFF. Here the CDR3 DNA reads TGCAGTGCGTCCGGGACTAGCGGGAGGGGCAATGAGCAGTTCTTC.

This clonotype has a count of ten or more. The chain couples TRBV29-1 to TRBJ2-7; 8 bases align to TRBD1. Germline V gene sequence: CDR1 SQVTM, CDR2 ANQGSEA. The trim removed 6 bases at V and 2 bases at J, leaving 9 bases unmatched. The CDR3 runs to 14 residues. The CDR3 region has the DNA TGCAGCGTCCGGGACAGGAGGAACGCCTACGAGCAGTACTTC. It is translated as CSVRDRRNAYEQYF.

The chain is built from TRBV10-2 and TRBJ2-5, with a weak D call TRBD2 (5 bases). Germline V gene data show CDR1 as WSHSY and CDR2 as SAAADI. The length of the CDR3 is 11 residues. V was pared by 2 bases and J by 13 bases, with 11 bases between. The CDR3 protein is CASSEPPSWYF. The CDR3 DNA reads as TGCGCCAGCAGTGAGCCGCCTAGCTGGTACTTC.

J is TRBJ1-1 and V is TRBV20-1; a weak D match, TRBD1 (6 bases). V was shortened by 4 bases and J by 5 bases, with 20 bases between the two germline ends. This CDR3 has 15 residues. The germline V gene encodes CDR1 DFQATT and CDR2 SNEGSKA (reference sequence). CDR3 loop: CSAKLPTGMRTEAFF. The CDR3 nucleotides are TGCAGTGCTAAACTCCCCACAGGGATGAGGACTGAAGCTTTCTTT.